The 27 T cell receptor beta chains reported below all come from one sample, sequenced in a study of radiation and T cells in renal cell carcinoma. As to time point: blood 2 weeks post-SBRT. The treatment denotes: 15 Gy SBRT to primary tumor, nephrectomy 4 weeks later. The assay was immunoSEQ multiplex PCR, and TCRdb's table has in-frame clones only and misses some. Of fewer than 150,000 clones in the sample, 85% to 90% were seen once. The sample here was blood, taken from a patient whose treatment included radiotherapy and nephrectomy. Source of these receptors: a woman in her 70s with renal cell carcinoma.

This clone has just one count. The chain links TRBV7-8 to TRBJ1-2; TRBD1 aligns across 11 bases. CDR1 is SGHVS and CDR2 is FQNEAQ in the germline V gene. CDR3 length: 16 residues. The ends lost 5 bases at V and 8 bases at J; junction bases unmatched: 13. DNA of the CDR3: TGTGCCAGCAGCGTAAGGACAGGGGGCTCACTCGGGGGCTACACCTTC. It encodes CASSVRTGGSLGGYTF.

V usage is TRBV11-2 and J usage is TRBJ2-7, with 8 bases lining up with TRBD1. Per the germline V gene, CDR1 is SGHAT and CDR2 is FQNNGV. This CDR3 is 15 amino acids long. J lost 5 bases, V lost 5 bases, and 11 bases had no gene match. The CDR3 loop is CASSPRQGTLNEQYF. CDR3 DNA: TGTGCCAGCAGCCCAAGACAGGGGACGCTTAACGAGCAGTACTTC.

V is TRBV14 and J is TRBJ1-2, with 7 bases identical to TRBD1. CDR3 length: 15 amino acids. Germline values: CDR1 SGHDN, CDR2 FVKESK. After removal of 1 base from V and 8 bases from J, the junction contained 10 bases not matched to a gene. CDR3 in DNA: TGTGCCAGCAGCCAAGTAGGGGGCGCGGGTGTAGGCTACACCTTC. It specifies CASSQVGGAGVGYTF.

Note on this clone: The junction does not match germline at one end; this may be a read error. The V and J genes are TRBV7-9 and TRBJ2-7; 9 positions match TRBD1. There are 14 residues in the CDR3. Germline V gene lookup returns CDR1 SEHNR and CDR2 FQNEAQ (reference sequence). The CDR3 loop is CASSLGGQGGEQYF. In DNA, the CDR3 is TGTGCCAGCAGTTTAGGGGGACAGGGTGGCGAGCAGTACTTC.

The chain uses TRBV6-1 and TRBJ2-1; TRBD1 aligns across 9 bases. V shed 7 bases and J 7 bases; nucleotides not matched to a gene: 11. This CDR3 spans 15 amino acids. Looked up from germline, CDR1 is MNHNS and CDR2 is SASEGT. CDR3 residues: CASTKDRGMGNEQFF. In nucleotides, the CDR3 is TGTGCCAGCACTAAGGACAGGGGAATGGGGAATGAGCAGTTCTTC.

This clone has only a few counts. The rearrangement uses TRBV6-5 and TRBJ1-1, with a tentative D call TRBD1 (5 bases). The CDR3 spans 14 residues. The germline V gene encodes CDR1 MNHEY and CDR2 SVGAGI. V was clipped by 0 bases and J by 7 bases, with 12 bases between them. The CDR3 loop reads CASSYSPGRSEAFF. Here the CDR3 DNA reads TGTGCCAGCAGTTACTCACCAGGGCGAAGTGAAGCTTTCTTT.

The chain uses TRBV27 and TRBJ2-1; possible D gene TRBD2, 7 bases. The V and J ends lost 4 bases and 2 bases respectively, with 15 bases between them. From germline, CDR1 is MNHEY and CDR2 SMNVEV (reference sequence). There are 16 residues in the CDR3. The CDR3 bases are TGTGCCAGCAGTTGGGGGGGCCGGGGGACCTACAATGAGCAGTTCTTC. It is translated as CASSWGGRGTYNEQFF.

CDR3 protein: CSVAGGDGTDTQYF. CDR3 DNA sequence: TGCAGCGTTGCGGGAGGGGATGGCACAGATACGCAGTATTTT. The chain is built from TRBV29-1 and TRBJ2-3; 8 nucleotides align to TRBD2. The CDR3 has 14 amino acids. V lost 4 bases and J lost 1; bases outside the gene matches: 4. Germline V gene data show CDR1 as SQVTM and CDR2 as ANQGSEA.

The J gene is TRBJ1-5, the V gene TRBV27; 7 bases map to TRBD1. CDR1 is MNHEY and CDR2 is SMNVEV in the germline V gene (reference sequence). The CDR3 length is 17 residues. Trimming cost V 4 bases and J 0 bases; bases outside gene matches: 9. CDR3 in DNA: TGTGCCAGCAGTTACCTCGGACAGGCCGATAGCAATCAGCCCCAGCATTTT. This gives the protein CASSYLGQADSNQPQHF.

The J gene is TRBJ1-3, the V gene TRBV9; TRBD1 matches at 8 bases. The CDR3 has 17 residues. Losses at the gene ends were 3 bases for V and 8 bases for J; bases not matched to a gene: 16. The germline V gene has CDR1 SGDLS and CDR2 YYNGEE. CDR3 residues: CASSAYQGQAPEDTIYF. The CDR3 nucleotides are TGTGCCAGCAGCGCCTACCAGGGACAGGCACCTGAGGACACCATATATTTT.

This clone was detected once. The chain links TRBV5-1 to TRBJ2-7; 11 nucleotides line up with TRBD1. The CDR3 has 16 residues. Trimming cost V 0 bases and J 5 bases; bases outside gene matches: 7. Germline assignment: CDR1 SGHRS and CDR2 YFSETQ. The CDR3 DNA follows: TGCGCCAGCAGCTTGGAGGGACAGGGGGGACGCCACGAGCAGTACTTC. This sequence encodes CASSLEGQGGRHEQYF.

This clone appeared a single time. The CDR3 spells CASSEQRDGEQYF. DNA of the CDR3: TGTGCCAGCAGTGAACAGAGGGACGGCGAGCAGTACTTC. V is TRBV6-1 and J is TRBJ2-7; perhaps D is TRBD1 or TRBD2 (5 bases each). CDR1 is MNHNS, CDR2 SASEGT, per germline. This CDR3 is built from 13 residues. The V end lost 2 bases, the J end lost 6 bases, and 11 bases lay between the germline ends.

DNA of the CDR3: TGCGCCAGCAGCCCAGGGGACAGTCACTATGGCTACACCTTC. Translating gives CASSPGDSHYGYTF. The chain links TRBV5-1 to TRBJ1-2; 7 bases line up with TRBD1. Germline CDR1 and CDR2: SGHRS and YFSETQ. The CDR3 sequence is 14 residues long. The V gene end was trimmed by 4 bases and the J gene end by 3 bases; junction bases not matched to a gene: 6.

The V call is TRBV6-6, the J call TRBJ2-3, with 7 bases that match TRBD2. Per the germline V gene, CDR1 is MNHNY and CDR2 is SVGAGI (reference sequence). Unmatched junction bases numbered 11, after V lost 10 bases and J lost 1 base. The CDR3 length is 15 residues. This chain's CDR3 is CATREGRKGTDTQYF. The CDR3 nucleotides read TGTGCCACCAGGGAGGGTCGGAAGGGCACAGATACGCAGTATTTT.

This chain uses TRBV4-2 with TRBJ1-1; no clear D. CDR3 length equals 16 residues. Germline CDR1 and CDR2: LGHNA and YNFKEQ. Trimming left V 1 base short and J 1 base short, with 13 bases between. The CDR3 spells CASSQGSGDKNTEAFF. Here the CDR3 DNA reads TGTGCCAGCAGCCAAGGGTCAGGAGACAAGAACACTGAAGCTTTCTTT.

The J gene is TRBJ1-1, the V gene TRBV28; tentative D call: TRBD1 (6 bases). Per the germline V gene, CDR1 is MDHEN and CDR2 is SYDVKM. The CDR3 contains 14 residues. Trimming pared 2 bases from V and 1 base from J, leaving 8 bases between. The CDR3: CASSLLDRNTEAFF. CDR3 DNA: TGTGCCAGCAGTTTACTGGACAGGAACACTGAAGCTTTCTTT.

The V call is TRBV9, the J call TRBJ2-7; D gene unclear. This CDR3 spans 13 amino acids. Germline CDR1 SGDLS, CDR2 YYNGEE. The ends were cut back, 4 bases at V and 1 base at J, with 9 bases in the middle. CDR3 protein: CASSRVGSYEQYF. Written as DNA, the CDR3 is TGTGCCAGCAGCCGTGTCGGTTCCTACGAGCAGTACTTC.

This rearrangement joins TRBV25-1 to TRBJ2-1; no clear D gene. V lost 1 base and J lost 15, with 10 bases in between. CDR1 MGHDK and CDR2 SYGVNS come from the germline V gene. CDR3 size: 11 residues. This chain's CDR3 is CASSESGVGFF. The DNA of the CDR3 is TGTGCCAGCAGTGAATCTGGGGTAGGGTTCTTC.

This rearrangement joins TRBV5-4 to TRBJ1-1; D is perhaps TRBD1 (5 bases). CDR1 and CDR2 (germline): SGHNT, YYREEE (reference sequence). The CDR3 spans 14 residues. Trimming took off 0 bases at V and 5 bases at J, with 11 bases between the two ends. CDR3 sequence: CASSLGAGRTEAFF. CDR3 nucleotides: TGTGCCAGCAGCTTGGGGGCAGGGCGGACTGAAGCTTTCTTT.

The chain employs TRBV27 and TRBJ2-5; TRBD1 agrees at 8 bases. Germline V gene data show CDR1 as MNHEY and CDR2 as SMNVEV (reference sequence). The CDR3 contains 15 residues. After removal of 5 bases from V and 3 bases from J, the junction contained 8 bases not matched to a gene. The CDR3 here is CASSKQGAREETQYF. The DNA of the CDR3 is TGTGCCAGCAGTAAGCAGGGGGCTCGTGAAGAGACCCAGTACTTC.

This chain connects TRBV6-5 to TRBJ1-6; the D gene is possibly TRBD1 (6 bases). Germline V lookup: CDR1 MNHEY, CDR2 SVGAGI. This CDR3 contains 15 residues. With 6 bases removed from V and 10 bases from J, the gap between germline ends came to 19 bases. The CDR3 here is CASRKIQGGRSPLHF. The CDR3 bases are TGTGCCAGCAGAAAAATACAGGGAGGGAGATCACCCCTCCACTTT.

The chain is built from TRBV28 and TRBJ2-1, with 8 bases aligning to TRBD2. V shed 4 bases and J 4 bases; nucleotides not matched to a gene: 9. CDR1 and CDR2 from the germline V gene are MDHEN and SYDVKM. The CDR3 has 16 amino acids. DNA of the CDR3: TGTGCCAGCAGTTCACGGACTAGCCAAAGGTACAATGAGCAGTTCTTC. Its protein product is CASSSRTSQRYNEQFF.

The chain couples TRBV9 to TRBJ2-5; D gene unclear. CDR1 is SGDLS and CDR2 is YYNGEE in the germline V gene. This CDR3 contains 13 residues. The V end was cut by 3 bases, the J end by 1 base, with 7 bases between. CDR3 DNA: TGTGCCAGCAGCGGACGCCCCCAAGAGACCCAGTACTTC. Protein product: CASSGRPQETQYF.

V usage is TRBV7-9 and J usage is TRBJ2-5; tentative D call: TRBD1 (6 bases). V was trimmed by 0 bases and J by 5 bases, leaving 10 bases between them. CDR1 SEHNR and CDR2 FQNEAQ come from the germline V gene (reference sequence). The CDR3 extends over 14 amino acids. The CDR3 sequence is CASSLAGQMETQYF. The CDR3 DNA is TGTGCCAGCAGCTTAGCGGGACAAATGGAGACCCAGTACTTC.

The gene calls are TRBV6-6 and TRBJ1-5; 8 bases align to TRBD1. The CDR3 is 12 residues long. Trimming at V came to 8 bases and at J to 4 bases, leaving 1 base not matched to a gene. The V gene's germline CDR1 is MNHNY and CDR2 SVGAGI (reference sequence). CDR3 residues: CASGQGNQPQHF. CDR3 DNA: TGTGCCAGCGGACAGGGAAATCAGCCCCAGCATTTT.

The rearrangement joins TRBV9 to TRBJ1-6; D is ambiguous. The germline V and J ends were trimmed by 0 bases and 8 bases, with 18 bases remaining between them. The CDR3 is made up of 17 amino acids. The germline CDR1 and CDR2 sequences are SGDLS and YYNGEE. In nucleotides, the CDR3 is TGTGCCAGCAGCGTAGCGGGAATGAGCGGCCGGGATTCACCCCTCCACTTT. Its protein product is CASSVAGMSGRDSPLHF.

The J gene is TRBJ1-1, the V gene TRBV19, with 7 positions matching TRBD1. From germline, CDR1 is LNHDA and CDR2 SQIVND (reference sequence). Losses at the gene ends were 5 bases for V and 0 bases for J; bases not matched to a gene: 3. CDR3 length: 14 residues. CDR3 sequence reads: CASSLTGLNTEAFF. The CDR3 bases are TGTGCCAGTAGTTTGACAGGGCTGAACACTGAAGCTTTCTTT. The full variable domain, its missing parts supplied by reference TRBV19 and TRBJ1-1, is DGGITQSPKYLFRKEGQNVTLSCEQNLNHDAMYWYRQDPGQGLRLIYYSQIVNDFQKGDIAEGYSVSREKKESFPLTVTSAQKNPTAFYLCASSLTGLNTEAFFGQGTRLTVV.